Listed here is a single T cell receptor beta chain. Its antigen remains unknown. Any history of autoimmune disease or systemic immunosuppression disqualified patients. The data belong to a study of OX40 agonist ivuxolimab in advanced cancers. Study in general: Patients were treated with intravenous ivuxolimab, dosed at 0.01 to 10 mg/kg and infused every 2 weeks. Study findings and constraints: In the 0.1-3.0 mg/kg groups, partial responders showed among the lowest expansion. Both CD4+ and CD8+ T cell populations in blood had undergone clonal expansion by week 6 at 0.1 to 3.0 mg/kg.

Sequencing used immunoSEQ multiplex PCR; TCRdb keeps in-frame clones, though not all of them. The sample lists around 67,000 clones, 90% to 95% occurring once. The sequencing used CD4+ or CD8+ T cells sorted from blood, collected in a trial of the OX40 agonist ivuxolimab. The sequence came from an adult with an advanced solid tumor such as melanoma, head and neck, liver or kidney cancer.

CDR3 sequence: CASSNPERTGEAFF. The DNA of the CDR3 is TGCGCCAGCAGCAACCCCGAAAGGACAGGTGAAGCTTTCTTT. This rearrangement joins TRBV5-1 to TRBJ1-1, with 7 bases identical to TRBD1. The germline V gene encodes CDR1 SGHRS and CDR2 YFSETQ. There are 14 residues in the CDR3. V shed 4 bases, J shed 7 bases, and the junction held 10 bases outside the gene matches.